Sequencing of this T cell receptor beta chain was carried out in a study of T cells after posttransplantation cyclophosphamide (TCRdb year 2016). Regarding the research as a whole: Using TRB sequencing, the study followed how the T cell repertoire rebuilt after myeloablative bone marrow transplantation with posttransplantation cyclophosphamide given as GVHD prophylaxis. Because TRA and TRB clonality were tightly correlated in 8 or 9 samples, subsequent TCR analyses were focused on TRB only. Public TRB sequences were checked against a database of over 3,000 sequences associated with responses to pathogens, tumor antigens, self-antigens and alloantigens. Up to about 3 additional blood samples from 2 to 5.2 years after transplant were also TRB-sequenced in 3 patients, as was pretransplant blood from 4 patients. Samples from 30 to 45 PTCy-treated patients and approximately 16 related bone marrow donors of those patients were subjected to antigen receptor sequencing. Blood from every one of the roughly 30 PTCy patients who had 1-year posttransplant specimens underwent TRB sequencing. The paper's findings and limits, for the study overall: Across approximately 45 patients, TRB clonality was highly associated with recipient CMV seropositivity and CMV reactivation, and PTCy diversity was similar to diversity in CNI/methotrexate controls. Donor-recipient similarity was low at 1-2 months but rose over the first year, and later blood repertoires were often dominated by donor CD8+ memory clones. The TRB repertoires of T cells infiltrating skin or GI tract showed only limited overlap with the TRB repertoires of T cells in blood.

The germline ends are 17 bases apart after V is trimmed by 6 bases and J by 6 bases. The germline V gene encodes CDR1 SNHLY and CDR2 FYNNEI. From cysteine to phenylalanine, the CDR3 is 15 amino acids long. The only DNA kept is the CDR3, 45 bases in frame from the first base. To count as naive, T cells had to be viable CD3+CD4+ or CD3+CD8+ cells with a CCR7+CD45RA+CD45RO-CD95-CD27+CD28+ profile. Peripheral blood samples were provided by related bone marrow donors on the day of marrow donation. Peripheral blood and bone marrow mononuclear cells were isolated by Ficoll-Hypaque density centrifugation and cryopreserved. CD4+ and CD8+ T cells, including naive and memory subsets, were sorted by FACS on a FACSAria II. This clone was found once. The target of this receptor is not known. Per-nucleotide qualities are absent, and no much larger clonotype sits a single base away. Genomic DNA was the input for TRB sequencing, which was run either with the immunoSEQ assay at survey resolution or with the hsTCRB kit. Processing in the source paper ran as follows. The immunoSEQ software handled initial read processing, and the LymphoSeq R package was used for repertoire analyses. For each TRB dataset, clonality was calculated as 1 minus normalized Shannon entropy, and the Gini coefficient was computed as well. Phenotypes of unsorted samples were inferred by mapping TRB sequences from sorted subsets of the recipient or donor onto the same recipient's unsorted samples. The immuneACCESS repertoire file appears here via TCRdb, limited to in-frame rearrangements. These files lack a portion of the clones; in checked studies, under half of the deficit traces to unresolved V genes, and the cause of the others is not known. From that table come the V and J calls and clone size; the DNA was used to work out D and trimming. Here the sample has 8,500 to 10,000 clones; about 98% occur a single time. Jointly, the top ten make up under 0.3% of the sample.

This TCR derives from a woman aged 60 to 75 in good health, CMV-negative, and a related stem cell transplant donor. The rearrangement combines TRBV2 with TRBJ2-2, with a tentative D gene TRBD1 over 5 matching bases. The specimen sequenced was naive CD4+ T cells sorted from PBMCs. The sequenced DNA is TGTGCCAGCAGCCGGACGCTGACAGAATCCGGGGAGCTGTTTTTT. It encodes CASSRTLTESGELFF.